This passage covers 19 T cell receptor beta chains from one sample sequenced in a study of T-cell memory formation after mild COVID-19. TCRdb reprocessed the 5' RACE reads with MiXCR, giving one entry per CDR3 protein. The sample consists of 250,000 to 400,000 distinct CDR3 sequences, 14% of them appearing once. The sequencing input was PBMCs or a T cell subset sorted from them (not recorded which). Receptor source: a man aged 18 to 30 who had mild COVID-19 (a few samples of this study predate the infection). Cell type and time point are not known.

This clonotype came up a few times. The chain combines TRBV5-5 with TRBJ1-2; 7 bases are a match to TRBD1. V lost 2 bases, J lost 6 bases, and 1 base stayed unmatched. CDR3 size: 12 residues. Germline V gene sequence: CDR1 SGHKS, CDR2 YYEKEE (reference sequence). This CDR3 is CASSFDRDGYTF. In DNA form, the CDR3 reads TGTGCCAGCAGCTTTGACAGGGATGGCTACACCTTC.

This clonotype was seen more than once but under ten times. A read error is possible here, since a much larger clone lies one base away. The rearrangement uses TRBV7-9 and TRBJ1-1; D not certain. Germline V gene sequence: CDR1 SEHNR, CDR2 FQNEAQ (reference sequence). The CDR3 loop spans 13 amino acids. The ends were cut back, 0 bases at V and 1 base at J, with 3 bases in the middle. CDR3 in amino acids: CASSLAWNTEAFF. DNA of the CDR3: TGTGCCAGCAGCTTAGCATGGAACACTGAAGCTTTCTTT. Full variable domain (missing parts from reference TRBV7-9 and TRBJ1-1): DTGVSQNPRHKITKRGQNVTFRCDPISEHNRLYWYRQTLGQGPEFLTYFQNEAQLEKSRLLSDRFSAERPKGSFSTLEIQRTEQGDSAMYLCASSLAWNTEAFFGQGTRLTVV.

This clonotype came up a few times. The chain recombines TRBV15 with TRBJ2-7, with no clear D. Trimming took off 3 bases at V and 1 base at J, with 4 bases between the two ends. The CDR3 runs to 12 residues. Looked up from germline, CDR1 is LNHNV and CDR2 is YYDKDF (reference sequence). The CDR3 loop is CATSRTSYEQYF. CDR3 bases: TGTGCCACCAGCAGGACATCCTACGAGCAGTACTTC.

This clonotype was found once. The rearrangement links TRBV11-3 to TRBJ2-3; D ambiguous. Germline values: CDR1 SGHNT, CDR2 YENEEA. Trimming shortened V by 5 bases and J by 3 bases, and 18 bases separated the two germline ends. This CDR3 has 16 amino acids. The CDR3 spells CASSPRGSSQTDTQYF. For the CDR3, the DNA is TGTGCCAGCAGCCCTCGCGGTAGCAGCCAGACAGATACGCAGTATTTT.

This clonotype turned up a few times. The chain links TRBV6-2 or TRBV6-3 to TRBJ2-5, with TRBD1 as a possible D gene (5 bases). Trimming pared 8 bases from V and 9 bases from J, leaving 13 bases between. The length of the CDR3 is 11 residues. Germline CDR1 MNHEY, CDR2 SVGEGT. CDR3 protein: CASAIEGAQYF. CDR3 nucleotides: TGTGCCAGCGCGATTGAAGGGGCCCAGTACTTC.

This chain links TRBV12-3 or TRBV12-4 with TRBJ1-4; D gene unclear. With 5 bases removed from V and 1 base from J, the gap between germline ends came to 8 bases. CDR3 length equals 14 residues. The CDR3 bases are TGTGCCAGCAGTCCTCTCCGAACTAATGAAAAACTGTTTTTT. Protein product: CASSPLRTNEKLFF.

The J gene is TRBJ1-6, the V gene TRBV12-5; 7 positions agree with TRBD1. CDR3 length: 10 residues. The V gene end was trimmed by 10 bases and the J gene end by 14 bases; junction bases not matched to a gene: 5. The germline gives CDR1 LGHNT, CDR2 FRNRAP. This CDR3 reads CATSRGALHF. The CDR3 DNA reads as TGTGCTACATCCAGGGGGGCCCTCCACTTT.

This chain connects TRBV5-1 to TRBJ1-2; D may be TRBD1 (5 bases). Trimming pared 0 bases from V and 5 bases from J, leaving 11 bases between. The CDR3 runs to 14 residues. Germline lookup yields CDR1 SGHRS and CDR2 YFSETQ. The CDR3 coding sequence is TGCGCCAGCAGCTTGGGTGACAGAGTATATGGCTACACCTTC. Its protein is CASSLGDRVYGYTF.

This clonotype was found a few times. The chain has TRBV11-2 and TRBJ1-2; TRBD1 aligns across 10 bases. The V gene end was trimmed by 5 bases and the J gene end by 6 bases; junction bases not matched to a gene: 9. Germline values: CDR1 SGHAT, CDR2 FQNNGV. This CDR3 region has 15 residues. For the CDR3, the DNA is TGTGCCAGCAGCCCCGCGACAGGGGGCTTTCATGGCTACACCTTC. It specifies CASSPATGGFHGYTF.

This clonotype appeared many times. DNA of the CDR3: TGTGCCAGCAGTTACGGGCGGCCTAGCGGATACCAAGAGACCCAGTACTTC. Protein sequence: CASSYGRPSGYQETQYF. The chain recombines TRBV6-5 with TRBJ2-5, with 7 bases identical to TRBD2. V trimming: 2 bases; J trimming: 0 bases; junction bases outside the gene matches: 9. This CDR3 is 17 amino acids long. Germline CDR1 MNHEY, CDR2 SVGAGI.

In this sample, this clonotype turned up a few times. The rearrangement links TRBV4-3 to TRBJ2-1, with 7 bases fitting TRBD2. V gave up 0 bases and J gave up 2 bases; unmatched junction bases: 4. The germline gives CDR1 LGHNA, CDR2 YSLEER. This CDR3 has 16 residues. CDR3 DNA: TGCGCCAGCAGCCAAGAACTAGCGTCCCCCTACAATGAGCAGTTCTTC. Encoded protein: CASSQELASPYNEQFF.

In this sample, this clonotype turned up a few times. The CDR3 coding sequence is TGTGCCAGCAGCCACGGACAGTCTGGGGCCAACGTCCTGACTTTC. Its translation is CASSHGQSGANVLTF. This chain joins TRBV7-6 and TRBJ2-6; maybe TRBD1 (6 bases). The CDR3 length is 15 residues. Germline CDR1 SGHVS, CDR2 FNYEAQ. Trimming took off 5 bases at V and 1 base at J, with 9 bases between the two ends.

This chain links TRBV4-1 with TRBJ1-3; the D is unclear. With 0 bases removed from V and 2 bases from J, the gap between germline ends came to 11 bases. The CDR3 runs 16 residues. The germline V gene encodes CDR1 MGHRA and CDR2 YSYEKL. The CDR3 protein is CASSQEGGVTGNTIYF. Written as DNA, the CDR3 is TGCGCCAGCAGCCAAGAGGGTGGGGTAACTGGAAACACCATATATTTT.

This clonotype was counted a few times. This CDR3 is CSALPAGDWGDTQYF. DNA for the CDR3: TGCAGTGCTCTCCCAGCGGGGGATTGGGGAGATACGCAGTATTTT. The V and J genes are TRBV20-1 and TRBJ2-3; 8 positions match TRBD2. Germline V gene data show CDR1 as DFQATT and CDR2 as SNEGSKA (reference sequence). The CDR3 spans 15 residues. V was clipped by 5 bases and J by 5 bases; unmatched bases: 12.

The chain carries TRBV15 and TRBJ2-2, with D unclear. The V gene lost 1 base and the J gene lost 2 bases, with 8 bases spanning the gap. The germline V gene encodes CDR1 LNHNV and CDR2 YYDKDF (reference sequence). The CDR3 covers 15 residues. Here the CDR3 reads CATSRVRINTGELFF. DNA for the CDR3: TGTGCCACCAGCAGAGTTAGAATTAACACCGGGGAGCTGTTTTTT.

The chain couples TRBV7-2 to TRBJ2-2; possible D gene TRBD1, 6 bases. V gave up 2 bases and J gave up 0 bases, with 13 bases separating them. This CDR3 has 17 amino acids. The germline V gene encodes CDR1 SGHTA and CDR2 FQGNSA. DNA for the CDR3: TGTGCCAGCAGCTTAACGTTGGACAGTGCGAACACCGGGGAGCTGTTTTTT. Its protein product is CASSLTLDSANTGELFF.

This chain uses TRBV7-2 with TRBJ2-3, with D perhaps given as TRBD1 or TRBD2 (5 bases each). V lost 1 base, J lost 5 bases, and 10 bases lay in between. Germline lookup yields CDR1 SGHTA and CDR2 FQGNSA. The CDR3 covers 14 residues. The chain's CDR3 is CASSLGQRGDTQYF. In DNA form, the CDR3 reads TGTGCCAGCAGCTTAGGACAGAGGGGAGATACGCAGTATTTT. The variable domain in full, with the rest retrieved from reference TRBV7-2 and TRBJ2-3, is GAGVSQSPSNKVTEKGKDVELRCDPISGHTALYWYRQSLGQGLEFLIYFQGNSAPDKSGLPSDRFSAERTGGSVSTLTIQRTQQEDSAVYLCASSLGQRGDTQYFGPGTRLTVL.

This clonotype was seen a handful of times. This chain joins TRBV18 and TRBJ2-1; TRBD1 matches at 9 bases. The CDR3 spans 14 residues. The V gene's germline CDR1 is KGHSH and CDR2 LQKENI. V dropped 5 bases and J dropped 5; count of bases not matched to a gene: 4. CDR3 DNA sequence: TGTGCCAGCTCAATGGACAGGGGAAACAATGAGCAGTTCTTC. Translation gives CASSMDRGNNEQFF.

This chain uses TRBV20-1 with TRBJ2-3; TRBD1 agrees at 8 bases. The V and J ends lost 6 bases and 3 bases, in that order; junction bases with no gene match: 5. CDR3 length equals 13 residues. In germline, CDR1 is DFQATT, CDR2 SNEGSKA (reference sequence). CDR3: CSAPGQATDTQYF. CDR3 DNA sequence: TGCAGTGCCCCGGGACAGGCAACAGATACGCAGTATTTT.